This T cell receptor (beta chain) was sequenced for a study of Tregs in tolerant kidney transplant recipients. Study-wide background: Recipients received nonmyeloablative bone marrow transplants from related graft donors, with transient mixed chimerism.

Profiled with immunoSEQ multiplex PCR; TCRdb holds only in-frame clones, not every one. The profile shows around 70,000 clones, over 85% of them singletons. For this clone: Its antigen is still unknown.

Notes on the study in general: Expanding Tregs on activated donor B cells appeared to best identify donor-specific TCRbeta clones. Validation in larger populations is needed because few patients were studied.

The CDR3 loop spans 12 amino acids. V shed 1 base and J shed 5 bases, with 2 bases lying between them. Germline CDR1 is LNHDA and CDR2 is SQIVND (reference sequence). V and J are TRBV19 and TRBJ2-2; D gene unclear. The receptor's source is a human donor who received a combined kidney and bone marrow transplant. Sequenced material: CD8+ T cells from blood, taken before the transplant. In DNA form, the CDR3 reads TGTGCCAGTAGTATAGCGACCGGGGAGCTGTTTTTT. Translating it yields CASSIATGELFF.